The source of this TCR beta chain is a study of cytomegalovirus exposure and HLA in healthy donors. With respect to this clone: The antigen remains unidentified.

V was clipped by 6 bases and J by 3 bases, with 11 bases between them. The CDR3 runs 14 residues. CDR1 MNHEY and CDR2 SVGAGI come from the germline V gene. The primer mix had 60 Vbeta and 13 Jbeta primers. Sequencing was performed with immunoSEQ multiplex PCR; in TCRdb, only in-frame clones are kept and a portion is missing. The sample records approximately 130,000 clones, about three quarters being singletons. Donors consisted of healthy bone marrow donors. Overall study findings and caveats: The authors excluded some V segments, including TRBV6-2 and TRBV6-3, as indistinguishable.

The sequencing sample was made of PBMCs. The sequence derives from a man under 40 in good health and CMV-seronegative. The genes are TRBV6-5 and TRBJ2-2; D perhaps matches TRBD2 (6 bases). CDR3 sequence reads: CASRPGLYTGELFF. CDR3 nucleotides: TGTGCCAGCAGGCCGGGACTGTACACCGGGGAGCTGTTTTTT.